A selection of T cell receptor beta chains follows, all from one sample in a study of cytomegalovirus exposure and HLA in healthy donors. Assay: immunoSEQ multiplex PCR; the TCRdb copy retains only in-frame clones and omits some. The table includes 150,000 to 200,000 clones, about 81% detected once. The specimen was PBMCs. Source of these receptors: a woman aged 30 to 39 in good health and CMV-seronegative. CDR3s include the opening cysteine and the closing phenylalanine or tryptophan. The D gene is left open where the match is weak. Not all rows give a size; the values are once, few, many and, for expanded clones, a class.

>TRBJ2-7|TRBV19|TRBD1|once
CASSRTGGIGEQYF
TGTGCCAGTAGTAGGACAGGGGGAATAGGCGAGCAGTACTTC
>TRBJ2-2|TRBV27|TRBD2|NA
CASSSEGLARTGELFF
TGTGCCAGCTCTAGTGAGGGACTAGCGAGGACCGGGGAGCTGTTTTTT
>TRBJ1-4|TRBV10-3|NA|NA
CAISESSGGEKLFF
TGTGCCATCAGTGAGAGTTCTGGGGGCGAAAAACTGTTTTTT
>TRBJ2-3|TRBV19|TRBD2|once
CASTVAGSAGRTDTQYF
TGTGCCAGCACAGTAGCGGGTTCGGCCGGTCGGACAGATACGCAGTATTTT
>TRBJ1-2|TRBV14|TRBD1|few
CASSRAGTGGYGYTF
TGTGCCAGCAGCCGCGCCGGGACAGGGGGCTATGGCTACACCTTC
>TRBJ2-5|TRBV19|TRBD2|NA
CASAPPTSGGRETQYF
TGTGCCAGTGCCCCGCCAACTAGCGGGGGAAGGGAGACCCAGTACTTC
>TRBJ1-5|TRBV6-1|TRBD1|NA
CASSEGGQGAGQPQHF
TGTGCCAGCAGTGAAGGGGGACAGGGGGCGGGACAGCCCCAGCATTTT
>TRBJ2-3|TRBV30|TRBD2|NA
CAWVPGTRAGTQYF
TGTGCCTGGGTACCCGGGACTAGAGCAGGTACGCAGTATTTT
>TRBJ2-3|TRBV5-1|TRBD2|NA
CASSTERGGGIADTQYF
TGCGCCAGCAGCACCGAGCGGGGGGGCGGTATAGCAGATACGCAGTATTTT
>TRBJ1-1|TRBV29-1|NA|NA
CSVDSGRDTEAFF
TGCAGCGTTGATTCAGGGCGAGACACTGAAGCTTTCTTT
>TRBJ1-1|TRBV9|NA|NA
CASSEREGRGTLSAEAFF
TGTGCCAGCAGCGAGAGGGAGGGGCGCGGGACCTTATCGGCTGAAGCTTTCTTT
>TRBJ2-3|TRBV25-1|TRBD2|NA
CASSELAGATRSTDTQYF
TGTGCCAGCAGTGAACTAGCGGGCGCAACCCGTAGCACAGATACGCAGTATTTT
>TRBJ2-6|TRBV5-1|NA|NA
CASSLSSGANVLTF
TGCGCCAGCAGCCTTAGCTCTGGGGCCAACGTCCTGACTTTC
>TRBJ2-3|TRBV28|NA|NA
CASSWGGGWSTDTQYF
TGTGCCAGCAGTTGGGGGGGCGGGTGGAGCACAGATACGCAGTATTTT
>TRBJ2-2|TRBV6-1|NA|NA
CASPGLLTGELFF
TGTGCCAGTCCGGGACTGCTCACCGGGGAGCTGTTTTTT
>TRBJ2-7|TRBV30|NA|NA
CAGRGTVSYEQYF
TGTGCCGGCCGAGGAACCGTATCCTACGAGCAGTACTTC
>TRBJ1-4|TRBV10-2|TRBD1|NA
CASKGQGSRNEKLFF
TGCGCCAGCAAAGGACAGGGGTCTCGCAATGAAAAACTGTTTTTT
>TRBJ1-1|TRBV28|TRBD1|NA
CASSRSVPLSDRTNTEAFF
TGTGCCAGCTCCCGCTCTGTGCCCCTTTCGGACAGGACCAACACTGAAGCTTTCTTT
>TRBJ2-6|TRBV2|TRBD1|NA
CASRGTGGETGANVLTF
TGTGCCAGCAGAGGGACAGGGGGAGAAACTGGGGCCAACGTCCTGACTTTC
>TRBJ2-1|TRBV5-1|TRBD2|once
CASGLAGGPRYEQFF
TGCGCCAGCGGATTAGCGGGAGGGCCCAGGTATGAGCAGTTCTTC
>TRBJ2-3|TRBV28|TRBD1|NA
CASSSGQGTDTQYF
TGTGCCAGCAGTTCTGGACAGGGCACAGATACGCAGTATTTT
>TRBJ2-5|TRBV10-3|NA|once
CVIRGDRNFQETQYF
TGTGTCATCAGGGGAGACAGGAACTTCCAAGAGACCCAGTACTTC
>TRBJ2-7|TRBV7-9|NA|NA
CASSPPGGQRYEQYF
TGTGCCAGCAGCCCGCCGGGGGGCCAACGGTACGAGCAGTACTTC
>TRBJ1-6|TRBV6-6|NA|NA
CASRDSDSPLHF
TGTGCCAGCAGAGACAGCGATTCACCCCTCCACTTT
>TRBJ2-1|TRBV7-7|TRBD2|NA
CASSVGGGRQQFF
TGTGCCAGCAGCGTCGGGGGAGGGCGCCAGCAGTTCTTC
>TRBJ2-1|TRBV5-1|NA|NA
CASSRIGQGPRTNEQFF
TGCGCCAGCAGCAGGATAGGCCAGGGCCCTCGGACCAATGAGCAGTTCTTC
>TRBJ2-7|TRBV6-5|TRBD2|NA
CASKREFSNYGEQYF
TGTGCCAGCAAGCGGGAGTTTTCGAATTATGGCGAGCAGTACTTC
>TRBJ2-5|TRBV2|TRBD2|once
CASSVTSGGWKTQYF
TGTGCCAGCAGTGTAACTAGCGGGGGGTGGAAGACCCAGTACTTC
>TRBJ1-5|TRBV27|TRBD1|NA
CASASYRDRGVGNQPQHF
TGTGCCAGCGCATCTTACAGGGACAGGGGTGTTGGCAATCAGCCCCAGCATTTT
>TRBJ2-5|TRBV28|NA|NA
CASSDPDSPQYF
TGTGCCAGCAGTGACCCTGACAGTCCGCAGTACTTC
>TRBJ1-4|TRBV6-5|NA|NA
CASRGQNNEKLFF
TGTGCCAGCAGAGGACAAAATAATGAAAAACTGTTTTTT
>TRBJ1-1|TRBV19|TRBD1|NA
CASRWTGGSDTEAFF
TGTGCCAGTAGGTGGACAGGGGGCAGCGACACTGAAGCTTTCTTT
>TRBJ1-2|TRBV27|NA|NA
CASSLGGGVGYGYTF
TGTGCCAGCAGTTTGGGTGGGGGGGTAGGCTATGGCTACACCTTC
>TRBJ1-4|TRBV2|NA|NA
CASRGSEPEKLFF
TGTGCCAGCAGGGGCTCCGAACCGGAAAAACTGTTTTTT
>TRBJ1-1|TRBV12-5|NA|NA
CASGLAGDTEAFF
TGTGCTAGTGGTTTAGCAGGGGACACTGAAGCTTTCTTT
>TRBJ2-7|TRBV28|NA|NA
CASRADSYEQYF
TGTGCCAGCAGGGCTGACTCCTACGAGCAGTACTTC
>TRBJ2-6|TRBV15|NA|NA
CATSRWGSVLTF
TGTGCCACCAGCCGTTGGGGCAGCGTCCTGACTTTC
>TRBJ1-2|TRBV29-1|NA|NA
CSADSNYGYTF
TGCAGCGCAGACAGTAACTATGGCTACACCTTC
>TRBJ1-6|TRBV7-8|NA|NA
CASSLGVISYNSPLHF
TGTGCCAGCAGCTTAGGCGTCATCTCCTATAATTCACCCCTCCACTTT
>TRBJ1-2|TRBV27|NA|NA
CASSLYLGAGEGYTF
TGTGCCAGCAGTTTATATTTGGGTGCAGGGGAAGGCTACACCTTC
>TRBJ2-5|TRBV15|NA|NA
CATNAPGEETQYF
TGTGCCACCAACGCCCCAGGGGAAGAGACCCAGTACTTC
>TRBJ1-1|TRBV6-1|NA|NA
CASSEGPVDSLNTEAFF
TGTGCCAGCAGTGAAGGGCCCGTCGACTCCCTGAACACTGAAGCTTTCTTT
>TRBJ2-3|TRBV5-1|NA|NA
CASSLAPAGTADTQYF
TGCGCCAGCAGCTTGGCGCCCGCGGGGACGGCAGATACGCAGTATTTT
>TRBJ2-7|TRBV5-4|TRBD2|NA
CASSWKSSGSSYEQYF
TGTGCCAGCAGCTGGAAATCTAGCGGGAGCTCCTACGAGCAGTACTTC
>TRBJ2-3|TRBV27|TRBD1|NA
CASRPDRGWSDTQYF
TGTGCCAGCAGACCAGACAGGGGTTGGTCAGATACGCAGTATTTT
>TRBJ2-3|TRBV10-3|TRBD2|NA
CAISPGLGRASVTDTQYF
TGTGCCATCAGCCCGGGACTAGGAAGAGCATCAGTCACAGATACGCAGTATTTT
>TRBJ2-1|TRBV25-1|TRBD2|few
CASTSGRGNEQFF
TGTGCCAGCACTAGCGGGAGGGGCAATGAGCAGTTCTTC
>TRBJ2-1|TRBV9|TRBD2|once
CASSVASGGTTYNEQFF
TGTGCCAGCAGCGTAGCTAGCGGGGGTACTACCTACAATGAGCAGTTCTTC
>TRBJ1-2|TRBV4-1|NA|NA
CASSQDPGTPYGYTF
TGCGCCAGCAGCCAAGACCCAGGGACTCCTTATGGCTACACCTTC
>TRBJ2-7|TRBV18|NA|NA
CASSGRPGEQYF
TGTGCCAGCTCTGGCAGGCCCGGCGAGCAGTACTTC